Listed below are T cell receptor beta chains from one sample, sequenced in a study of blood T cell repertoires in COVID-19. Generated by immunoSEQ multiplex PCR, the TCRdb table keeps only in-frame clones and is missing some. The sample shows more than 200,000 clones, roughly nine tenths of them seen only once. Sequenced: PBMCs or T cells enriched from blood (not recorded which). These receptors all stem from a woman in her 30s with acute COVID-19. The CDR3 runs from the conserved cysteine through the conserved F or W. Fields, in order: V gene, J gene, D gene, clone size, CDR3 length, CDR3 DNA, CDR3 protein. A D gene is named only where the DNA matches it firmly. Part of the rows lack a size; the others show once, few, many or a class for expanded clones.

>TRBV3-1/TRBV3-2|TRBJ1-1|-|-|17
TGTGCCAGCAGCCAACCCCTAAAAACAGGAATCGGTACTGAAGCTTTCTTT
CASSQPLKTGIGTEAFF
>TRBV2|TRBJ1-1|-|-|14
TGTGCCAGCAGTGATCTTTCAGGGAACACTGAAGCTTTCTTT
CASSDLSGNTEAFF
>TRBV6-5|TRBJ2-3|-|-|13
TGTGCCAGCAGTTTCACAGCGGCAGATACGCAGTATTTT
CASSFTAADTQYF
>TRBV19|TRBJ2-3|-|-|14
TGTGCCAGTAGTAAAGGACTTGTCACAGATACGCAGTATTTT
CASSKGLVTDTQYF
>TRBV27|TRBJ1-1|TRBD1|-|14
TGTGCCAGCAGTCGACAGGGGGTTTTCACTGAAGCTTTCTTT
CASSRQGVFTEAFF
>TRBV23-1|TRBJ2-3|TRBD2|-|19
TGCGCCAGCCGGATCGAAGGGGGGACGGCGGGGGGGAACACAGATACGCAGTATTTT
CASRIEGGTAGGNTDTQYF
>TRBV3-1/TRBV3-2|TRBJ1-1|TRBD1|-|17
TGTGCCAGCAGCCCCCCACGCCGGACAGGGCGAGACACTGAAGCTTTCTTT
CASSPPRRTGRDTEAFF
>TRBV6-5|TRBJ2-3|-|-|12
TGTGCCAGCAGCTCGAAGGGAGCTACGCAGTATTTT
CASSSKGATQYF
>TRBV9|TRBJ2-4|TRBD2|-|14
TGTGCCAGCAGCGGTAGCCGGGGGAGGGACATTCAGTACTTC
CASSGSRGRDIQYF
>TRBV7-8|TRBJ2-5|-|-|16
TGTGCCAGCAGCTTAGGCCCCGGACTCCAAGAAGAGACCCAGTACTTC
CASSLGPGLQEETQYF
>TRBV6-5|TRBJ1-5|TRBD1|-|12
TGTGCCAGCAGCTACGGGACAGGCCTTAAGCATTTT
CASSYGTGLKHF
>TRBV28|TRBJ2-2|TRBD2|-|16
TGTGCCAGCAGTTTTTGGCTAGCGGGAACGTCCGGGGAGCTGTTTTTT
CASSFWLAGTSGELFF
>TRBV7-2|TRBJ2-3|TRBD2|-|18
TGTGCCAGCAGCTTAGAAGACCAGGGACTAGCGGGGGCGCGGGGGCAGTATTTT
CASSLEDQGLAGARGQYF
>TRBV19|TRBJ1-4|-|-|15
TGTGCCAGTAGTATAGTCCGAGGCAAGGATGAAAAACTGTTTTTT
CASSIVRGKDEKLFF
>TRBV12-3/TRBV12-4|TRBJ2-3|-|-|12
TGTGCCAGCAGATCTCTACGAGATACGCAGTATTTT
CASRSLRDTQYF
>TRBV28|TRBJ2-7|TRBD2|-|14
TGTGCCAGCAGGAGACTAGCGTTTGGCTACGAGCAGTACTTC
CASRRLAFGYEQYF
>TRBV6-5|TRBJ1-2|-|-|14
TGTGCCAGCAGTTACGGCGGGGGGCAATATGGCTACACCTTC
CASSYGGGQYGYTF
>TRBV9|TRBJ1-6|-|-|14
TGTGCCAGCAACCAACAGGGCTCGAATTCACCCCTCCACTTT
CASNQQGSNSPLHF
>TRBV12-5|TRBJ2-5|-|few|12
TGTGCTAGTGGTTTGGATAGTAGGACCCAGTACTTC
CASGLDSRTQYF
>TRBV25-1|TRBJ2-2|-|-|15
TGTGCCAGCAGTGCCAGGGACTCGAACACCGGGGAGCTGTTTTTT
CASSARDSNTGELFF
>TRBV3-1/TRBV3-2|TRBJ2-2|-|-|13
TGTGCCAGCAGGTTCAAGAACACCGGGGAGCTGTTTTTT
CASRFKNTGELFF
>TRBV3-1/TRBV3-2|TRBJ1-4|-|-|13
TGTGCCAGCAGCCTCAGGGGAGATGAAAAACTGTTTTTT
CASSLRGDEKLFF
>TRBV3-1/TRBV3-2|TRBJ1-1|TRBD1|once|14
TGTGCCAGCAGCGCCCGGGACAGATACACTGAAGCTTTCTTT
CASSARDRYTEAFF
>TRBV24-1|TRBJ2-6|-|-|14
TGTGCCACCAGCTCAGGCTCTGGGGCCAACGTCCTGACTTTC
CATSSGSGANVLTF
>TRBV6-5|TRBJ1-1|TRBD1|-|13
TGTGCCAGCAGAACGACAGGGATCACTGAAGCTTTCTTT
CASRTTGITEAFF
>TRBV9|TRBJ2-6|-|-|15
TGTGCCAGCAGCGTACGTTTCTCTGGGGCCAACGTCCTGACTTTC
CASSVRFSGANVLTF
>TRBV7-2|TRBJ1-1|TRBD1|once|13
TGTGCCAGCAGCACAGGGGTTAACACTGAAGCTTTCTTT
CASSTGVNTEAFF
>TRBV4-3|TRBJ2-3|TRBD2|-|18
TGCGCCAGCAGCCAAGACCCCCCTCTAGCGGAGAGCACAGATACGCAGTATTTT
CASSQDPPLAESTDTQYF
>TRBV7-6|TRBJ2-2|TRBD1|-|15
TGTGCCAGCAGCTTAGCAGGGGGCGCTACCGGGGAGCTGTTTTTT
CASSLAGGATGELFF
>TRBV16|TRBJ2-5|TRBD1|once|16
TGTGCCAGCAGCCGCCCCGGGACAGGGGGCTTAGAGACCCAGTACTTC
CASSRPGTGGLETQYF
>TRBV2|TRBJ1-1|-|-|14
TGTGCCAGCAGACTTCCTCCGAGTGGCACTGAAGCTTTCTTT
CASRLPPSGTEAFF
>TRBV28|TRBJ1-2|TRBD1|-|12
TGTGCCAGCATTTCAGGGGGAGAAGGCTACACCTTC
CASISGGEGYTF
>TRBV7-6|TRBJ2-7|TRBD1|-|13
TGTGCCAGCAGCTCATCGCGGGACAGGGAGCAGTACTTC
CASSSSRDREQYF
>TRBV5-8|TRBJ2-3|-|-|12
TGTGCCAGCAGGACTAGCACAGATACGCAGTATTTT
CASRTSTDTQYF
>TRBV28|TRBJ1-4|TRBD1|-|17
TGTGCCAGCAGTTCCTCGGGGACAGCCGCAACTAATGAAAAACTGTTTTTT
CASSSSGTAATNEKLFF
>TRBV2|TRBJ1-4|TRBD1|-|14
TGTGCCAGCGACCCGGGACAGCTGAATGAAAAACTGTTTTTT
CASDPGQLNEKLFF
>TRBV7-6|TRBJ2-1|TRBD2|-|21
TGTGCCAGCAGCTTAAGGTCTTCGGTGCGGGGGGGATTCACTCAGTACAATGAGCAGTTCTTC
CASSLRSSVRGGFTQYNEQFF
>TRBV7-2|TRBJ2-1|TRBD1|once|16
TGTGCCAGCAGCTTCCAGGGGGCCCGGGGGTACAATGAGCAGTTCTTC
CASSFQGARGYNEQFF
>TRBV9|TRBJ1-2|-|once|13
TGTGCCAGCAGCGTAGCCAGGGGCTATGGCTACACCTTC
CASSVARGYGYTF
>TRBV29-1|TRBJ1-1|-|-|13
TGCAGCGTTACTAGGGCGGGGGCCACTGAAGCTTTCTTT
CSVTRAGATEAFF
>TRBV12-5|TRBJ2-2|-|-|16
TGTGCTAGTGGTTTGATAGTCAATACGAACACCGGGGAGCTGTTTTTT
CASGLIVNTNTGELFF
>TRBV11-2|TRBJ1-2|TRBD1|-|16
TGTGCCAGCAGCTTAGTCGGGACAGCCACTAACTATGGCTACACCTTC
CASSLVGTATNYGYTF
>TRBV5-6|TRBJ2-1|-|-|17
TGTGCCAGCAGCTTTATCGGGACACTTAGCTCCTACAATGAGCAGTTCTTC
CASSFIGTLSSYNEQFF
>TRBV5-5|TRBJ1-3|TRBD1|-|15
TGTGCCAGCAGCTTGGGACAGGGTATAAGGAACACCATATATTTT
CASSLGQGIRNTIYF
>TRBV9|TRBJ1-3|TRBD1|-|15
TGTGCCAGCAGCGAGGGGGACAGCTCTGGAAACACCATATATTTT
CASSEGDSSGNTIYF
>TRBV12-5|TRBJ1-1|-|-|15
TGTGCTACCACCACCGCGGGGATCATGAACACTGAAGCTTTCTTT
CATTTAGIMNTEAFF